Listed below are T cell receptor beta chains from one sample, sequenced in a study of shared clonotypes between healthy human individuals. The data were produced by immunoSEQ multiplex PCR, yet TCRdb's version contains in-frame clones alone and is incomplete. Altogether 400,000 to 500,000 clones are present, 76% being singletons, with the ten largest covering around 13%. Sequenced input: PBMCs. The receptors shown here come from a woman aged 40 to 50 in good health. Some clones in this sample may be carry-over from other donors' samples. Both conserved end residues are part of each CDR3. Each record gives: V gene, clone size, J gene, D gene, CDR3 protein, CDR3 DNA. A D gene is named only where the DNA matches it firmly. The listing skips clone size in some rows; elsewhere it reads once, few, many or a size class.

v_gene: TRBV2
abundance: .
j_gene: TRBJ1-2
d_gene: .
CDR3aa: CASSEGVYGYTF
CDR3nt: TGTGCCAGCAGTGAAGGGGTTTATGGCTACACCTTC

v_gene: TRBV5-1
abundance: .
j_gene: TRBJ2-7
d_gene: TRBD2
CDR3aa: CASSLQLAGAHEQYF
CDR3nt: TGCGCCAGCAGCTTGCAACTAGCGGGAGCCCACGAGCAGTACTTC

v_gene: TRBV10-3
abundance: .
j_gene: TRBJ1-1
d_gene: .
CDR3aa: CAISESMYRLNTEAFF
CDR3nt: TGCGCCATCAGTGAGTCGATGTACAGACTGAACACTGAAGCTTTCTTT

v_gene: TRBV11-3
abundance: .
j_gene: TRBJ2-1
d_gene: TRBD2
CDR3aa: CASSLGELAGGPDEQFF
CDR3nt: TGTGCCAGCAGCTTAGGGGAGCTAGCGGGAGGTCCGGATGAGCAGTTCTTC

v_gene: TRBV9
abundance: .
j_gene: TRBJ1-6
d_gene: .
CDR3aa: CASSVGESSPLHF
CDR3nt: TGTGCCAGCAGCGTGGGAGAGAGTTCACCCCTCCACTTT

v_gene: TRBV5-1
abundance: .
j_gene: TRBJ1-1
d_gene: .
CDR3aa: CASSLEGRGVNTEAFF
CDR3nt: TGCGCCAGCAGCTTGGAAGGGAGGGGGGTAAACACTGAAGCTTTCTTT

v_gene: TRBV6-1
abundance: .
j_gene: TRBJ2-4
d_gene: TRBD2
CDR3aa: CASSGGTSGFEAKNIQYF
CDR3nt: TGTGCCAGCAGTGGGGGGACTAGCGGGTTTGAAGCCAAAAACATTCAGTACTTC

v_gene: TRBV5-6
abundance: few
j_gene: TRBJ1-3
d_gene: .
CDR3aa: CASSTTGTPSRFSGNTIYF
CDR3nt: TGTGCCAGCAGCACCACCGGGACACCCTCGAGATTCTCTGGAAACACCATATATTTT

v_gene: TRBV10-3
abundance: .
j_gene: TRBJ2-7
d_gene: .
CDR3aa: CAISEKESEQYF
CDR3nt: TGTGCCATCAGTGAGAAGGAAAGTGAGCAGTACTTC

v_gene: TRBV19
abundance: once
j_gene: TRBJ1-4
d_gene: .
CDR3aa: CASSFSGTGNEKLFF
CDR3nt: TGTGCCAGTAGTTTTTCCGGGACGGGGAATGAAAAACTGTTTTTT

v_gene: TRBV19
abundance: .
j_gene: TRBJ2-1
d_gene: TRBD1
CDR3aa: CASRSRGQGRINEQFF
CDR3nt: TGTGCCAGTAGGAGCCGGGGACAGGGGAGGATCAATGAGCAGTTCTTC

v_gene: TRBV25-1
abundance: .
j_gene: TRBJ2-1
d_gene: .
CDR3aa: CASSAATSGANEQFF
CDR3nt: TGTGCCAGCAGTGCGGCCACCTCGGGGGCCAATGAGCAGTTCTTC

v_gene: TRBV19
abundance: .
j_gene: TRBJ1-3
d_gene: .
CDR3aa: CASSIEVTSGNTIYF
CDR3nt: TGTGCCAGTAGTATAGAGGTTACCTCTGGAAACACCATATATTTT

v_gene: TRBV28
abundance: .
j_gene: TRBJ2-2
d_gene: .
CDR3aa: CASMFSVPTGELFF
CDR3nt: TGTGCCAGCATGTTTTCAGTACCCACCGGGGAGCTGTTTTTT

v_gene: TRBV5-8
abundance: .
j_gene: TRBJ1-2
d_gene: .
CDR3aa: CASSFKGSILNYGYTF
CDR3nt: TGTGCCAGCAGCTTCAAGGGCTCTATCCTTAACTATGGCTACACCTTC

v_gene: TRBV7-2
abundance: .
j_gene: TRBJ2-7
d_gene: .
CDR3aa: CASSLVADPSYEQYF
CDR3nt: TGTGCCAGCAGCTTAGTAGCGGATCCCTCCTACGAGCAGTACTTC

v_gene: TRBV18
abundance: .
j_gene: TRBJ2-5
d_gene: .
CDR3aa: CASSPRRIQETQYF
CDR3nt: TGTGCCAGCTCACCAAGACGGATTCAAGAGACCCAGTACTTC

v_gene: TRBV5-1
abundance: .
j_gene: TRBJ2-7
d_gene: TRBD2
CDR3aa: CASRLPTSGRYDEQYF
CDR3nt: TGCGCCAGCAGACTACCGACTAGCGGGAGGTACGACGAGCAGTACTTC

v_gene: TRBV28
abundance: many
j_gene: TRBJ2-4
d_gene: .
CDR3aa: CASSSLAKNIQYF
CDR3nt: TGTGCCAGCAGTTCCCTAGCCAAAAACATTCAGTACTTC

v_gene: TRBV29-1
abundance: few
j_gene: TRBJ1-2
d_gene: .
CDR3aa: CSVGGYTF
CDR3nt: TGCAGCGTTGGTGGCTACACCTTC

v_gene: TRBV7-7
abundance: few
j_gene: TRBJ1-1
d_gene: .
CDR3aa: CASSYNKNTEAFF
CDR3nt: TGTGCCAGCAGCTACAACAAGAACACTGAAGCTTTCTTT

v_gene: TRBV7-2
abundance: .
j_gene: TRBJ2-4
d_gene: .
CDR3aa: CASSFGLGFQNIQYF
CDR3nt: TGTGCCAGCAGCTTTGGGTTAGGGTTCCAAAACATTCAGTACTTC

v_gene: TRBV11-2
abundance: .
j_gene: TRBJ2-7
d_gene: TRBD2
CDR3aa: CASSSAGGSYEQYF
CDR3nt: TGTGCCAGCAGCTCTGCGGGAGGCTCTTACGAGCAGTACTTC

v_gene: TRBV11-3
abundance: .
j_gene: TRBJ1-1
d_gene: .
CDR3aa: CASSVSENTEAFF
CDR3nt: TGTGCCAGCAGCGTGTCAGAGAACACTGAAGCTTTCTTT

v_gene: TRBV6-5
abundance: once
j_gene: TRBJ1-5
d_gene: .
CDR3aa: CASSYSGGNQPQHF
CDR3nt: TGTGCCAGCAGTTACTCGGGCGGCAATCAGCCCCAGCATTTT

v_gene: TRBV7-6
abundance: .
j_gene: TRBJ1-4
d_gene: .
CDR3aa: CASSADLTNEKLFF
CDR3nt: TGTGCCAGCAGCGCCGATCTAACTAATGAAAAACTGTTTTTT

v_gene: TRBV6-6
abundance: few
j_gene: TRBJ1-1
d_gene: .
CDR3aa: CASSYSAVGTEAFF
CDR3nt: TGTGCCAGCAGTTACTCGGCGGTTGGAACTGAAGCTTTCTTT

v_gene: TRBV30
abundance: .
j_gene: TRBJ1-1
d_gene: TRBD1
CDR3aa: CAWREDRGWGTEAFF
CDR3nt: TGTGCCTGGAGGGAAGACAGGGGGTGGGGCACTGAAGCTTTCTTT

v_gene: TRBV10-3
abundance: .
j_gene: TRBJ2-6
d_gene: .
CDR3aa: CAISEGGTGANVLTF
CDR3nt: TGTGCCATCAGTGAGGGGGGTACTGGGGCCAACGTCCTGACTTTC

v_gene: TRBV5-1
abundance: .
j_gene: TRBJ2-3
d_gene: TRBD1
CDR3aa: CASSGDRWYF
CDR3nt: TGCGCCAGCAGCGGGGACAGGTGGTATTTT

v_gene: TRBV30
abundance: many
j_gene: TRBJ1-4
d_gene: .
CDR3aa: CAWKRESLLGGKLFF
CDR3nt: TGTGCCTGGAAGAGGGAATCCCTCCTAGGCGGAAAACTGTTTTTT

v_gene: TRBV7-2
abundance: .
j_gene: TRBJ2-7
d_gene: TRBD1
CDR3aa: CASSLGDRGRFHEQYF
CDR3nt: TGTGCCAGCAGCTTAGGAGACAGGGGGCGCTTTCACGAGCAGTACTTC

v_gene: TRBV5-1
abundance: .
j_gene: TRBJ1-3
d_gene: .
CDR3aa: CASSLEGISGNTIYF
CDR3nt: TGCGCCAGCAGCTTGGAAGGGATTTCTGGAAACACCATATATTTT

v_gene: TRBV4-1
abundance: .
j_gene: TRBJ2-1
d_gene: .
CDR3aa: CASSRTSIARASYNEQFF
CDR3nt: TGCGCCAGCAGCCGAACGTCCATCGCGAGGGCGTCCTACAATGAGCAGTTCTTC

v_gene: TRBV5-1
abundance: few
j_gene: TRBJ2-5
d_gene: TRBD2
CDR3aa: CASSPTSGQETQYF
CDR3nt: TGCGCCAGCAGCCCTACTAGCGGACAAGAGACCCAGTACTTC

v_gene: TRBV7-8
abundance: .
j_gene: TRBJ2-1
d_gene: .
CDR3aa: CASNPREGGQFF
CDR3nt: TGTGCCAGCAACCCCCGTGAGGGTGGGCAGTTCTTC

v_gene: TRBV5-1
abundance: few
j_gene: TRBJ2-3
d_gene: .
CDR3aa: CASSLDRPQDTQYF
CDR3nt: TGCGCCAGCAGCTTGGACAGACCACAAGATACGCAGTATTTT

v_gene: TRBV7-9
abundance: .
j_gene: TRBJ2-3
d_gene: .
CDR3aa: CASSLGRGGTDTQYF
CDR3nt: TGTGCCAGCAGCTTGGGCAGGGGAGGCACAGATACGCAGTATTTT

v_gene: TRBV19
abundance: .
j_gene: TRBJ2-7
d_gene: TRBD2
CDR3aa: CASSIDSGSLYEQYF
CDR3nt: TGTGCCAGTAGTATAGATAGCGGGAGCCTCTACGAGCAGTACTTC

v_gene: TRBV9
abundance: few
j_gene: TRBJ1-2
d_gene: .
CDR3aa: CASSPTTEGNGYTF
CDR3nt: TGTGCCAGCAGCCCCACCACCGAGGGAAATGGCTACACCTTC

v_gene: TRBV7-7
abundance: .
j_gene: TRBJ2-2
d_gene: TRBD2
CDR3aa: CASKREGPTGELFF
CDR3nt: TGTGCCAGCAAGCGGGAGGGCCCCACCGGGGAGCTGTTTTTT

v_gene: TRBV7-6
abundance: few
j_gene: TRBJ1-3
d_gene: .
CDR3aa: CASSLVSAENTIYF
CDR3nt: TGTGCCAGCAGCTTAGTTTCTGCCGAAAACACCATATATTTT

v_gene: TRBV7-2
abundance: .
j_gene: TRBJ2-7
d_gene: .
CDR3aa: CASSWSAYEQYF
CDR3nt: TGTGCCAGCAGCTGGTCGGCTTACGAGCAGTACTTC

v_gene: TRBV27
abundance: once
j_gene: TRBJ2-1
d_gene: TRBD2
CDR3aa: CASSQLAGVGNEQFF
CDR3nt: TGTGCCAGCAGTCAATTAGCGGGAGTGGGGAATGAGCAGTTCTTC

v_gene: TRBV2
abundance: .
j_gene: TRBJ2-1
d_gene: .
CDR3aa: CASKRKGEVSYNEQFF
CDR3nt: TGTGCCAGCAAACGAAAGGGAGAGGTCTCCTACAATGAGCAGTTCTTC

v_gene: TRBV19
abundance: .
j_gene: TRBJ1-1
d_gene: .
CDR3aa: CASSIALGAEAFF
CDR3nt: TGTGCCAGTAGTATAGCGCTGGGGGCTGAAGCTTTCTTT

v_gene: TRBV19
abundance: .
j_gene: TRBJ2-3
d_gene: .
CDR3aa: CASKTTGGPADTQYF
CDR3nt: TGTGCCAGCAAAACTACAGGTGGGCCCGCAGATACGCAGTATTTT

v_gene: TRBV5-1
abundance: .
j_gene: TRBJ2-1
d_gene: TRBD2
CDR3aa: CASSEGTSGNEQFF
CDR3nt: TGCGCCAGCAGCGAAGGGACTAGCGGAAATGAGCAGTTCTTC

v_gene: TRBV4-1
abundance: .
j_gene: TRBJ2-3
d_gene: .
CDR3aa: CASSRRGAVDTDTQYF
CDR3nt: TGCGCCAGCAGCCGCCGCGGAGCGGTTGACACAGATACGCAGTATTTT

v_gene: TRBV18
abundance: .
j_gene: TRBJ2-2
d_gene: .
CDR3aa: CASSVRVLNGGSNTGELFF
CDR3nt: TGTGCCAGCTCAGTCCGGGTCCTTAACGGAGGGTCGAACACCGGGGAGCTGTTTTTT

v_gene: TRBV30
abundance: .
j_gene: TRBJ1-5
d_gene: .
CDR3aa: CAVDQGPDQPQHF
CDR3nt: TGTGCCGTCGATCAGGGCCCAGATCAGCCCCAGCATTTT

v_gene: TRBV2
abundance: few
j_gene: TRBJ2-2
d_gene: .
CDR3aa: CASNFGGVGELFF
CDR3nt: TGTGCCAGCAATTTCGGGGGCGTGGGGGAGCTGTTTTTT

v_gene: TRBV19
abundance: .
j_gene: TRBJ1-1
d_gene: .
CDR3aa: CASSLPAANTEAFF
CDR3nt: TGTGCCAGTAGTCTTCCAGCCGCGAACACTGAAGCTTTCTTT

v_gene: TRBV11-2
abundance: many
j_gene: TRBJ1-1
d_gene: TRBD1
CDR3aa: CASSHGTGGTEAFF
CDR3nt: TGTGCCAGCAGCCATGGGACAGGGGGCACTGAAGCTTTCTTT

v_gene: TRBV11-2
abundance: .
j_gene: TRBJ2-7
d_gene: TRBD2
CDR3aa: CASSLRGRGVSYEQYF
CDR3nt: TGTGCCAGCAGCTTAAGGGGACGGGGGGTTTCCTACGAGCAGTACTTC

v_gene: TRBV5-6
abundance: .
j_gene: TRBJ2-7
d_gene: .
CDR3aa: CASSFSNPPYEQYF
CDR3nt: TGTGCCAGCAGCTTCAGTAACCCCCCGTACGAGCAGTACTTC

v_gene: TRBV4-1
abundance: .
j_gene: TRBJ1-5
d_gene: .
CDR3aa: CATAPVLSNQPQHF
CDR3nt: TGCGCCACAGCGCCGGTCCTAAGCAATCAGCCCCAGCATTTT

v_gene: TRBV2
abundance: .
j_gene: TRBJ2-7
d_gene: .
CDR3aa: CASSGVGLYEQYF
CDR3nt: TGTGCCAGCAGTGGGGTAGGTCTCTACGAGCAGTACTTC

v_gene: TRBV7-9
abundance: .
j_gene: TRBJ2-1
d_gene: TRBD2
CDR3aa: CASSLAWTSGRGDEQFF
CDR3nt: TGTGCCAGCAGCTTAGCCTGGACTAGCGGGAGGGGAGATGAGCAGTTCTTC

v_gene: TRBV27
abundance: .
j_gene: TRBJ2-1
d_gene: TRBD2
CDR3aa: CASSSLLLAEQFF
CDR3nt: TGTGCCAGCAGTTCCTTACTACTAGCGGAGCAGTTCTTC